The present TCR beta chain was sequenced within a study of blood T cell repertoires in COVID-19. The CDR3 has 13 amino acids. With 3 bases removed from V and 2 bases from J, the gap between germline ends came to 7 bases. Germline CDR1 is SGHTA and CDR2 is FQGTGA. Generated by immunoSEQ multiplex PCR, the TCRdb table keeps only in-frame clones and is missing some. This table holds around 130,000 clones, around four fifths found once. The V gene is TRBV7-3, the J gene TRBJ1-1; D may be TRBD1 (5 bases). This receptor was obtained from an elderly man with acute or convalescent COVID-19. The specimen was peripheral blood. The CDR3 nucleotides read TGTGCCAGCAGCTTCGGGGGAAACACTGAAGCTTTCTTT. Translation gives CASSFGGNTEAFF.